These 4 T cell receptor beta chains were all obtained from the same sample, sequenced in a study of cytomegalovirus exposure and HLA in healthy donors (dated by TCRdb to the late 2010s). Libraries were constructed by the immunoSEQ multiplex PCR assay. For the multiplex PCR, a mixture combining 60 forward primers for TCR Vbeta segments and 13 reverse primers for TCR Jbeta segments was used. TCRdb limited this immuneACCESS table to in-frame rearrangements with V and J called. A share of clones is missing; checked studies link under half to unresolved V genes, and the rest is unexplained. Present in this sample are roughly 130,000 clones, 75% to 85% of which were seen just once. The ten top clones hold under 3% of the sample. Input material: PBMCs. The receptor source for this set is a man between 25 and 39 years old in good health and CMV-seronegative.

This clone was seen a handful of times. The rearrangement uses TRBV6-1 and TRBJ2-7, with a possible D match to TRBD1 (6 bases). V was cut by 7 bases and J by 2 bases, with 15 bases left in between. The CDR3 totals 14 residues. CDR1 and CDR2 (germline): MNHNS, SASEGT. This chain's CDR3 is CASTLRRGPYEQYF. CDR3 bases: TGTGCCAGCACCCTTCGCAGGGGTCCCTACGAGCAGTACTTC.

The rearrangement uses TRBV27 and TRBJ1-2; 9 bases are a match to TRBD1. The germline V gene has CDR1 MNHEY and CDR2 SMNVEV (reference sequence). Trimming took 5 bases from V and 4 from J; bases not matched to a gene: 8. CDR3 length: 15 residues. For the CDR3, the DNA is TGTGCCAGCAGTAACACAGGGGGCGGGGGCTATGGCTACACCTTC. It codes for CASSNTGGGGYGYTF.

The genes are TRBV5-4 and TRBJ2-2; tentative D call: TRBD1 (6 bases). This CDR3 spans 14 amino acids. Trimming removed 10 bases at V and 0 bases at J, with 13 bases between. Looked up from germline, CDR1 is SGHNT and CDR2 is YYREEE (reference sequence). The CDR3 reads CAGQTETNTGELFF. Here the CDR3 DNA reads TGTGCCGGACAGACAGAGACGAACACCGGGGAGCTGTTTTTT. Based on the CDR3 plus reference TRBV5-4 and TRBJ2-2, the full variable domain is ETGVTQSPTHLIKTRGQQVTLRCSSQSGHNTVSWYQQALGQGPQFIFQYYREEENGRGNFPPRFSGLQFPNYSSELNVNALELDDSALYLCAGQTETNTGELFFGEGSRLTVL.

The chain employs TRBV19 and TRBJ1-1; no definite D call. CDR3 length equals 11 residues. Germline CDR1 is LNHDA and CDR2 is SQIVND (reference sequence). V lost 1 base, J lost 7 bases, and 4 bases lay in between. CDR3 region: CASSIGLEAFF. CDR3 DNA sequence: TGTGCCAGTAGTATAGGTCTTGAAGCTTTCTTT.